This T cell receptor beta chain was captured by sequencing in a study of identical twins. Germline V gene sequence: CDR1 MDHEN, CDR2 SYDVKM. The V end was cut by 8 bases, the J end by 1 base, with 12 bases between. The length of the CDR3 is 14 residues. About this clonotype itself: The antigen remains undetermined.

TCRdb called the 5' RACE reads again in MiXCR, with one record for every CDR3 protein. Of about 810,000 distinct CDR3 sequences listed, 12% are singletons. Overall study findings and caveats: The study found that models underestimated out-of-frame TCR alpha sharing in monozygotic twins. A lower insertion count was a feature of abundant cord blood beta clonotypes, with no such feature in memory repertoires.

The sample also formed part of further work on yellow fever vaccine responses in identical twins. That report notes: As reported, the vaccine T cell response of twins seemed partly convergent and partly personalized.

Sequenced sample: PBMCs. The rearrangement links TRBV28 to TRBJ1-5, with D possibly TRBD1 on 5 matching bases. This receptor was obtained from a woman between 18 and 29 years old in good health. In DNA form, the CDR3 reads TGTGCCAGCGGGAAAGGGGCGAGCAATCAGCCCCAGCATTTT. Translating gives CASGKGASNQPQHF. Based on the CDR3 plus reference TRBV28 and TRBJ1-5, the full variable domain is DVKVTQSSRYLVKRTGEKVFLECVQDMDHENMFWYRQDPGLGLRLIYFSYDVKMKEKGDIPEGYSVSREKKERFSLILESASTNQTSMYLCASGKGASNQPQHFGDGTRLSIL.